The sequence of this TCR beta chain was determined in a study of PD-L1 blockade in urothelial cancer. Background on the study: At 6 weeks and at 3 weeks (second dose) after treatment start, blood was analyzed.

The study, taken as a whole, reports: Larger 3-week expansion of tumor-associated blood clones was seen in durable-benefit patients. Pretreatment peripheral blood TCR clonality that fell below the median predicted better survival among the patients studied.

As for this clone: No antigen is known for it.

Assay: immunoSEQ multiplex PCR; the TCRdb copy retains only in-frame clones and omits some. In the table there are under 55,000 clones, around 80% of which are singletons. The CDR3 has 15 residues. Germline CDR1 and CDR2: KGHSH and LQKENI. The V end was cut by 4 bases, the J end by 0 bases, with 7 bases between. Indicated time point: peripheral blood 6 weeks after treatment start. The material was PBMCs, obtained around atezolizumab (anti-PD-L1) treatment. The sequence derives from a man in his sixties with urothelial cancer. The chain recombines TRBV18 with TRBJ2-6, with D possibly being TRBD2 (5 bases). In nucleotides, the CDR3 is TGTGCCAGCTCACGGGAGTACTCTGGGGCCAACGTCCTGACTTTC. Translating gives CASSREYSGANVLTF.